Sequencing of this T cell receptor (beta chain) was carried out in a study of blood T cell repertoires in COVID-19. This clone was observed a handful of times. Sequencing was performed with immunoSEQ multiplex PCR; in TCRdb, only in-frame clones are kept and a portion is missing. In the table there are under 200,000 clones, about four fifths of which are singletons. Germline CDR1 is MNHNS and CDR2 is SASEGT. The CDR3 has 17 residues. V shed 4 bases and J shed 7 bases, with 26 bases lying between them. This clonotype was obtained from a woman aged 35 to 49 with COVID-19, enrolled during active disease. The chain couples TRBV6-1 to TRBJ2-7, with a tentative D call TRBD2 (6 bases). Sequences were obtained from peripheral blood. CDR3 sequence: CASSALGFGTLSLEQYF. In DNA, the CDR3 is TGTGCCAGCAGTGCCCTCGGTTTTGGGACTTTGTCCTTGGAGCAGTACTTC.